Following are 3 T cell receptor beta chains from one sample sequenced in a study of control samples from healthy donors and cancer patients. Profiling relied on immunoSEQ multiplex PCR, and the TCRdb table lists in-frame clones only, not all of them. Of fewer than 200,000 clones in the sample, roughly 95% are singletons; the top ten hold over 4%. Input material: blood. All receptors derive from a woman aged 60-75 years in good health.

Worth noting for this clone: The same CDR3 can be traced to other DNA sequences in this sample. This rearrangement joins TRBV19 to TRBJ2-2, with D hard to call. The CDR3 has 14 amino acids. V was clipped by 3 bases and J by 0 bases, with 5 bases between them. Germline-derived CDR1 and CDR2 are LNHDA and SQIVND (reference sequence). CDR3 in DNA: TGTGCCAGTAGTATTCGGTCGAACACCGGGGAGCTGTTTTTT. Its translation is CASSIRSNTGELFF.

Points on this clone: At one boundary the junction diverges from the germline segment, which might be a read error. V and J are TRBV10-3 and TRBJ1-6; 10 positions agree with TRBD1. CDR1 and CDR2 from the germline V gene are ENHRY and SYGVKD. This CDR3 has 17 amino acids. For the CDR3, the DNA is TGTGCCGTCAGTGAGTTAAGGACAGGGGGGATGAATTCACCCCTCCACTTT. Protein: CAVSELRTGGMNSPLHF.

The V and J genes are TRBV19 and TRBJ2-5, with TRBD1 matching over 7 bases. This CDR3 is built from 16 residues. Germline CDR1 is LNHDA and CDR2 is SQIVND (reference sequence). The J segment lost 1 base and the V segment lost 3 bases, leaving 8 bases of the junction unmatched. In nucleotides, the CDR3 is TGTGCCAGTAGTATCCCCGTCCGGGACAGCCAAGAGACCCAGTACTTC. Amino acids: CASSIPVRDSQETQYF.